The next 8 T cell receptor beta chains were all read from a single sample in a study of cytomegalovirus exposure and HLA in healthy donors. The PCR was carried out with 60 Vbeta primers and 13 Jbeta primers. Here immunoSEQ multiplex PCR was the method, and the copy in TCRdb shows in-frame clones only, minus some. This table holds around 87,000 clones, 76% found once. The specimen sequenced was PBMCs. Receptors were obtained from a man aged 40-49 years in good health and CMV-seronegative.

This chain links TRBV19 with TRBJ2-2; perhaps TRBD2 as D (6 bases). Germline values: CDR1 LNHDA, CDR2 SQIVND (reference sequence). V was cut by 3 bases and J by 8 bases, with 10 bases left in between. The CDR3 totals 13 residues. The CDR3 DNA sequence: TGTGCCAGTAGTATCCAGGAGGGGGGGGAGCTGTTTTTT. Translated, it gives CASSIQEGGELFF. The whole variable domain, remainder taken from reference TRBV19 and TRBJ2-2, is DGGITQSPKYLFRKEGQNVTLSCEQNLNHDAMYWYRQDPGQGLRLIYYSQIVNDFQKGDIAEGYSVSREKKESFPLTVTSAQKNPTAFYLCASSIQEGGELFFGEGSRLTVL.

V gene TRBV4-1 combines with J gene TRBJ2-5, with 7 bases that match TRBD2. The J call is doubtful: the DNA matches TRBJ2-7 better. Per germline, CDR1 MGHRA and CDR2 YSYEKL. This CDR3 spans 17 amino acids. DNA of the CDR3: TGCGCCAGCAGCCCAGCCGGGACTACCGAACTCCCCTACGAGCAGTACTTC. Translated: CASSPAGTTELPYEQYF.

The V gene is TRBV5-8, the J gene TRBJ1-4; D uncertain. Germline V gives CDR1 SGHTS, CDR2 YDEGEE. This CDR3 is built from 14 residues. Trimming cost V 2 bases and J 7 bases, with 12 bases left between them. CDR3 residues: CASSLSGLFEKLFF. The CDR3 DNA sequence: TGTGCCAGCAGCTTATCGGGGTTATTTGAAAAACTGTTTTTT. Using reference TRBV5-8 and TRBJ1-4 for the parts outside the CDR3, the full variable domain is EAGVTQSPTHLIKTRGQQATLRCSPISGHTSVYWYQQALGLGLQFLLWYDEGEERNRGNFPPRFSGRQFPNYSSELNVNALELEDSALYLCASSLSGLFEKLFFGSGTQLSVL.

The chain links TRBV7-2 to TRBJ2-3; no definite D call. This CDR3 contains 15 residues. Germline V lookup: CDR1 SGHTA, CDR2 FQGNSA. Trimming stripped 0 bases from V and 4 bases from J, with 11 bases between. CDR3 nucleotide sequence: TGTGCCAGCAGCTTAGCTTCCGGGTTGTCAGATACGCAGTATTTT. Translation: CASSLASGLSDTQYF. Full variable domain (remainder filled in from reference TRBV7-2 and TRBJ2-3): GAGVSQSPSNKVTEKGKDVELRCDPISGHTALYWYRQSLGQGLEFLIYFQGNSAPDKSGLPSDRFSAERTGGSVSTLTIQRTQQEDSAVYLCASSLASGLSDTQYFGPGTRLTVL.

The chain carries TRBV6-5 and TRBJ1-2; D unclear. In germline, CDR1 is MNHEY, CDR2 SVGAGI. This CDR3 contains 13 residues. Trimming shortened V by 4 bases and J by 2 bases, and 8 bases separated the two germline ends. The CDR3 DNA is TGTGCCAGCAGTTCTCTTGAGAACTATGGCTACACCTTC. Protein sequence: CASSSLENYGYTF.

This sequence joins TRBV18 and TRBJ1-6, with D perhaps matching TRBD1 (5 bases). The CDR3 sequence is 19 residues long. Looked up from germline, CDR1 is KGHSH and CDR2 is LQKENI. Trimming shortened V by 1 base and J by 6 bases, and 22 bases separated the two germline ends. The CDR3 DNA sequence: TGTGCCAGCTCACCACGGGGCTCTGGGCCTTCAAACCTTAATTCACCCCTCCACTTT. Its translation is CASSPRGSGPSNLNSPLHF.

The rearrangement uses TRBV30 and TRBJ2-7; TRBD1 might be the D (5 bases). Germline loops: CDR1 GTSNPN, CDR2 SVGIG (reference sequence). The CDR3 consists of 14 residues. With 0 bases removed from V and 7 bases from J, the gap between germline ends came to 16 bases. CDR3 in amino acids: CAWSVLTGPREQYF. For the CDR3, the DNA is TGTGCCTGGAGTGTACTCACAGGTCCCCGTGAGCAGTACTTC.

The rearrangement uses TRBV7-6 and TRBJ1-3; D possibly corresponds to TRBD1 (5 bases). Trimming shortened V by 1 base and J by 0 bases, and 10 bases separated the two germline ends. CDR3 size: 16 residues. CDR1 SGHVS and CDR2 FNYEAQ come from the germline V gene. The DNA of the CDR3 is TGTGCCAGCAGCTTAGGACAGCCCGACTCTGGAAACACCATATATTTT. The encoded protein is CASSLGQPDSGNTIYF.